Reported below is one TCR beta chain. No antigen is known for it. These data are taken from a study of beta chain features in type 1 diabetes. Study-wide findings and caveats: Across all four CD4+ subsets, people with type 1 diabetes showed modestly shorter TCRB CDR3s. Overrepresentation of cells with high TCR expression could result from cDNA sequencing.

Reverse transcribing all isolated RNA meant expressed TCRB transcripts were sequenced. TCRdb's copy holds only in-frame clones and misses some; the assay was immunoSEQ multiplex PCR. The sample yields approximately 27,000 clones, 49% seen once. Per donor, one heparinised blood draw averaged roughly 120 mL. Naive, central memory, regulatory and stem cell-like memory cells within the CD4+ compartment were sorted using CD45RO/CCR7/CD25/CD127/CD95/CD27. With 0 bases removed from V and 0 bases from J, the gap between germline ends came to 10 bases. The CDR3 totals 16 residues. In germline, CDR1 is SGHRS, CDR2 YFSETQ.

This TCR derives from a man aged 30-40 years with type 1 diabetes. Sequences were obtained from stem cell memory CD4+ T cells from blood. The V and J genes are TRBV5-1 and TRBJ1-3; D is uncertain. The CDR3 here is CASSLGATASGNTIYF. In DNA, the CDR3 is TGCGCCAGCAGCTTGGGGGCCACTGCCTCTGGAAACACCATATATTTT.